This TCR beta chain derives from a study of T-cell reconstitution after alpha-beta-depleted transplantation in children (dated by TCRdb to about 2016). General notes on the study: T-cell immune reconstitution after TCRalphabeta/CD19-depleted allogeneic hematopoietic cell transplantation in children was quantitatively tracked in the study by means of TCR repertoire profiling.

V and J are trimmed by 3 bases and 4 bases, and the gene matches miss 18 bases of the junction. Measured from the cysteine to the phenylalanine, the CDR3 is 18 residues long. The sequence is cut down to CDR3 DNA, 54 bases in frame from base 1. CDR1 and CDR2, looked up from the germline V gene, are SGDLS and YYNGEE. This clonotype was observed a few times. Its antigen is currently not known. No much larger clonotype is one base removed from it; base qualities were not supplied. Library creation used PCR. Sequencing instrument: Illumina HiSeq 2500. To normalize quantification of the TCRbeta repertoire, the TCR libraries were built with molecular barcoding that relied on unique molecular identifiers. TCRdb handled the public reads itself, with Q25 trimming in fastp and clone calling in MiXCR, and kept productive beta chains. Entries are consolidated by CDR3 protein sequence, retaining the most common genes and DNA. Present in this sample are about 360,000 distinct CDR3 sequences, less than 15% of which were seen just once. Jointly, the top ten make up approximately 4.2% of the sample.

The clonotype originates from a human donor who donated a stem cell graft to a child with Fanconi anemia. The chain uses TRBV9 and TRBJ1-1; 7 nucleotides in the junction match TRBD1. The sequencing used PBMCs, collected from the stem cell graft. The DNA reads TGTGCCAGCAGCGAAATCGTGCCGGGACAGCTCTTAGGCACTGAAGCTTTCTTT. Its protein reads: CASSEIVPGQLLGTEAFF.